The rows below give T cell receptor beta chains drawn from one sample of a study of low-dose radiotherapy and immunotherapy resistance in tumors. TCRdb reprocessed the reads with MiXCR, giving one entry per CDR3 protein. The sample has 50,000 or so distinct CDR3 sequences, 23% seen once. The sequenced sample was PBMCs, obtained after low-dose radiotherapy plus immunotherapy. Receptors originate from a male donor with prostate cancer. Both conserved end residues are part of each CDR3. The D gene is left open where the match is weak. The listing skips clone size in some rows; elsewhere it reads once, few, many or a size class.

d_call clone_size j_call v_call cdr3_aa cdr3_nt
NA many TRBJ2-5 TRBV20-1 CSARGLAGETQYF TGCAGTGCTAGGGGGCTAGCCGGAGAGACCCAGTACTTC
NA many TRBJ1-1 TRBV11-2 CASSSHMASQNTEAFF TGTGCCAGCAGCTCCCATATGGCCAGTCAGAACACTGAAGCTTTCTTT
TRBD1 many TRBJ2-1 TRBV7-9 CASSYRQGSLNEQFF TGTGCCAGCAGCTACCGACAGGGATCACTCAATGAGCAGTTCTTC
TRBD1 NA TRBJ2-5 TRBV30 CAWRTGSGETQYF TGTGCCTGGAGGACAGGGTCCGGGGAGACCCAGTACTTC
NA many TRBJ2-5 TRBV14 CASSRGWGTQYF TGTGCCAGCAGCCGAGGTTGGGGGACCCAGTACTTC
NA many TRBJ2-2 TRBV20-1 CSARDRTNTGELFF TGCAGTGCTAGAGACAGAACGAACACCGGGGAGCTGTTTTTT
TRBD2 many TRBJ2-5 TRBV6-5 CASRKGLAHETQYF TGTGCCAGCAGGAAGGGACTAGCCCACGAGACCCAGTACTTC
NA many TRBJ1-5 TRBV30 CAWSQGPNQPQHF TGTGCCTGGTCACAGGGTCCCAATCAGCCCCAGCATTTT
NA many TRBJ2-7 TRBV29-1 CSVGGGGYEQYF TGCAGCGTTGGGGGTGGAGGCTACGAGCAGTACTTC
NA many TRBJ1-1 TRBV29-1 CSVQDWGQGEAFF TGCAGCGTTCAGGACTGGGGACAAGGTGAAGCTTTCTTT
NA once TRBJ1-5 TRBV16 CASSQYGRGGNQPQHF TGTGCCAGCAGCCAATATGGAAGGGGGGGCAATCAGCCCCAGCATTTT
NA NA TRBJ2-3 TRBV29-1 CSVEGRDTQYF TGCAGCGTTGAGGGGAGGGATACGCAGTATTTT
NA many TRBJ2-2 TRBV4-1 CASSQGGWLNTGELFF TGCGCCAGCAGCCAAGGGGGTTGGCTTAACACCGGGGAGCTGTTTTTT
TRBD1 many TRBJ1-3 TRBV30 CAWSETGGSSGNTIYF TGTGCCTGGAGTGAGACAGGGGGGAGCTCTGGAAACACCATATATTTT
NA NA TRBJ2-7 TRBV5-1 CASSLYRDNSYEQYF TGCGCCAGCAGCTTGTACCGGGACAACTCCTACGAGCAGTACTTC
NA many TRBJ2-7 TRBV30 CAWAPRLGEQYF TGTGCCTGGGCCCCCCGTCTTGGCGAGCAGTACTTC
NA NA TRBJ1-1 TRBV29-1 CSVDSAGGWATEAFF TGCAGCGTTGATTCGGCAGGCGGGTGGGCCACTGAAGCTTTCTTT
TRBD1 many TRBJ2-2 TRBV30 CAWSSGTGSSMRTGELFF TGTGCCTGGAGTTCCGGGACAGGGTCCTCGATGCGCACCGGGGAGCTGTTTTTT
NA many TRBJ1-1 TRBV12-3/TRBV12-4 CASRTMNTEAFF TGTGCCAGCAGAACCATGAACACTGAAGCTTTCTTT
TRBD2 many TRBJ2-7 TRBV5-1 CASSLRLAGNEQYF TGCGCCAGCAGCCTAAGACTAGCGGGGAACGAGCAGTACTTC
NA many TRBJ2-2 TRBV6-4 CASRPGRDYTGELFF TGTGCCAGCCGCCCGGGCAGGGACTACACCGGGGAGCTGTTTTTT
NA many TRBJ1-4 TRBV13 CASSPRSTTNEKLFF TGTGCCAGCAGCCCCCGGTCCACAACTAATGAAAAACTGTTTTTT
NA many TRBJ2-3 TRBV11-2 CASSFSFTDTQYF TGTGCCAGCAGCTTCTCGTTCACAGATACGCAGTATTTT
NA many TRBJ2-3 TRBV7-8 CASSPVQFTDTQYF TGTGCCAGCAGCCCCGTTCAATTCACAGATACGCAGTATTTT
NA few TRBJ2-1 TRBV20-1 CSARDVRGIGPDEQFF TGCAGTGCTAGAGATGTACGAGGGATAGGTCCGGATGAGCAGTTCTTC
NA many TRBJ2-1 TRBV12-3/TRBV12-4 CASSSIQFGGSYNEQFF TGTGCCAGCAGTTCGATCCAATTCGGGGGATCCTACAATGAGCAGTTCTTC
TRBD2 many TRBJ2-1 TRBV7-8 CASSFGAGVIKRNEQFF TGTGCCAGCAGCTTTGGAGCGGGGGTCATAAAACGCAATGAGCAGTTCTTC
TRBD2 NA TRBJ2-1 TRBV5-1 CASSLGSGGQWNEQFF TGCGCCAGCAGCTTGGGATCGGGGGGGCAGTGGAATGAGCAGTTCTTC
NA many TRBJ2-3 TRBV10-3 CAISGRGSTDTQYF TGTGCCATCAGTGGCAGAGGTAGCACAGATACGCAGTATTTT
TRBD2 NA TRBJ2-7 TRBV6-2/TRBV6-3 CASSEPPGLAGLNEQYF TGTGCCAGCAGTGAACCCCCGGGACTAGCGGGACTGAACGAGCAGTACTTC
TRBD2 many TRBJ2-7 TRBV6-2/TRBV6-3 CASSYSERDSIYEQYF TGTGCCAGCAGTTACTCTGAGCGGGACTCCATTTACGAGCAGTACTTC
TRBD2 NA TRBJ2-1 TRBV6-5 CASSYSPPSGVYNEQFF TGTGCCAGCAGTTACTCTCCGCCTAGCGGGGTATACAATGAGCAGTTCTTC
NA many TRBJ1-1 TRBV5-4 CASSGTTPLVVSRMNTEAFF TGTGCCAGCAGCGGAACAACCCCCTTAGTGGTCAGTCGCATGAACACTGAAGCTTTCTTT
TRBD1 NA TRBJ2-3 TRBV6-1 CASNDRDRGITDTQYF TGTGCCAGCAACGACCGGGACAGGGGGATCACAGATACGCAGTATTTT
TRBD1 many TRBJ1-2 TRBV20-1 CSAREPQGGPMGYTF TGCAGTGCTAGAGAGCCCCAGGGGGGGCCGATGGGCTACACCTTC
NA many TRBJ1-1 TRBV7-2 CASSPGTQNTEAFF TGTGCCAGCAGCCCCGGGACGCAGAACACTGAAGCTTTCTTT
TRBD2 many TRBJ2-2 TRBV3-1 CASSQFSGTSAGELFF TGTGCCAGCAGCCAATTTTCCGGGACTAGCGCCGGGGAGCTGTTTTTT
TRBD2 many TRBJ2-1 TRBV20-1 CSARDSFRTSGLNEQFF TGCAGTGCTAGAGATTCTTTTAGGACTAGCGGACTCAATGAGCAGTTCTTC
TRBD1 many TRBJ2-7 TRBV29-1 CSVGDRGLDEQYF TGCAGCGTGGGGGACAGGGGGCTGGACGAGCAGTACTTC
NA many TRBJ1-6 TRBV12-3/TRBV12-4 CASSRTGETYNSPLHF TGTGCCAGCAGCCGAACAGGCGAAACATATAATTCACCCCTCCACTTT
NA many TRBJ2-7 TRBV7-9 CASSSYSYEQYF TGTGCCAGCAGCTCGTACTCCTACGAGCAGTACTTC
NA few TRBJ2-3 TRBV5-6 CASSLVATTDTQYF TGTGCCAGCAGCTTGGTTGCTACCACAGATACGCAGTATTTT
TRBD2 many TRBJ2-5 TRBV19 CASSIRRTSAQETQYF TGTGCCAGTAGTATTAGGAGGACTAGCGCACAAGAGACCCAGTACTTC
NA many TRBJ2-1 TRBV11-2 CASNRGGLGYNEQFF TGTGCCAGCAACAGGGGGGGGCTCGGGTACAATGAGCAGTTCTTC
TRBD1 many TRBJ2-7 TRBV5-1 CASRFGTALSYEQYF TGCGCCAGCAGGTTCGGGACAGCCCTCTCCTACGAGCAGTACTTC
NA many TRBJ1-5 TRBV7-2 CASSLESGAFNQPQHF TGTGCCAGCAGCTTAGAGTCGGGGGCCTTCAATCAGCCCCAGCATTTT
TRBD1 many TRBJ2-5 TRBV14 CASSSGQGGLPETQYF TGTGCCAGCAGCTCTGGACAGGGAGGACTACCGGAGACCCAGTACTTC
TRBD2 few TRBJ2-7 TRBV19 CASSATSDVREQYF TGTGCCAGTAGTGCGACTAGCGACGTTCGGGAGCAGTACTTC
NA many TRBJ1-2 TRBV29-1 CSVERQIYYGYTF TGCAGCGTTGAGCGGCAGATCTACTATGGCTACACCTTC
TRBD1 many TRBJ2-7 TRBV2 CASSAGTGGEGDF TGTGCCAGCAGTGCCGGGACAGGGGGCGAGGGGGACTTC
NA many TRBJ1-4 TRBV20-1 CSARSPAGRDEKLFF TGCAGTGCTAGATCCCCTGCGGGCAGGGATGAAAAACTGTTTTTT
NA NA TRBJ2-2 TRBV24-1 CATSELANTGELFFF NA
NA many TRBJ2-7 TRBV7-2 CASSLLLTYEQYF TGTGCCAGCAGCTTATTGCTCACCTACGAGCAGTACTTC
NA many TRBJ1-2 TRBV19 CASSGPGTHYGYTF TGTGCCAGTAGTGGCCCGGGGACCCACTATGGCTACACCTTC
TRBD1 many TRBJ2-2 TRBV5-8 CASRLTGTGELFF TGTGCCAGCAGGCTGACAGGGACCGGGGAGCTGTTTTTT
TRBD1 NA TRBJ1-5 TRBV2 CATGQGINQPQHF TGTGCCACCGGACAGGGCATCAATCAGCCCCAGCATTTT
NA NA TRBJ2-2 TRBV5-1 CASSFEGFTGELFF TGCGCCAGCAGCTTCGAGGGGTTCACCGGGGAGCTGTTTTTT
TRBD2 many TRBJ2-1 TRBV7-3 CASSLGTSGGSNEQFF TGTGCCAGCAGCTTAGGGACTAGCGGGGGGTCCAATGAGCAGTTCTTC
NA many TRBJ2-5 TRBV29-1 CSGWTATETQYF TGCAGCGGATGGACAGCCACGGAGACCCAGTACTTC